This T cell receptor (beta chain) was sequenced for a study of blood T cell repertoires in COVID-19. On the study more broadly: There were acute and convalescent COVID-19 samples, and they came from the United States, Italy and Spain.

This CDR3 contains 16 residues. V dropped 4 bases and J dropped 0 bases, with 14 bases sitting between them. Germline V lookup: CDR1 SGHTS, CDR2 YDEGEE. Authors' processing steps: Estimates of nucleated cell counts were drawn from the amplification of reference gene primers. Using immunoSEQ multiplex PCR, the repertoire was profiled, and TCRdb retains in-frame clones only, with some absent. From that table come the V and J calls and clone size; the DNA was used to work out D and trimming. The profile shows around 97,000 clones, less than 90% of them singletons. V usage is TRBV5-8 and J usage is TRBJ1-5; possibly TRBD1 for D (5 bases). The TCR sequence derives from a human donor in a cohort sampled during active COVID-19. Specimen: peripheral blood. As DNA, the CDR3 is TGTGCCAGCAGCAGAGGGACGGACTATAGCAATCAGCCCCAGCATTTT. Translated: CASSRGTDYSNQPQHF.